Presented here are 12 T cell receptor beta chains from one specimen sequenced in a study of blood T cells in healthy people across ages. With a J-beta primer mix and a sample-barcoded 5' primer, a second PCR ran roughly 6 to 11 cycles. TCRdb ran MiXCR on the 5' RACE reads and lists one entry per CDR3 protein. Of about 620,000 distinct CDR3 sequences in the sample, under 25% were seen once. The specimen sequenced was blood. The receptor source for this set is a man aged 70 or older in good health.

CDR3 sequence (DNA): TGTGCCAGCAGTTTCCGTAAGGACAGGGGAAACTCCTACGAGCAGTACTTC. Its protein product is CASSFRKDRGNSYEQYF. The rearrangement joins TRBV28 to TRBJ2-7; 9 nucleotides match TRBD1. V trimming: 3 bases; J trimming: 0 bases; junction bases outside the gene matches: 9. From germline, CDR1 is MDHEN and CDR2 SYDVKM. The CDR3 is made up of 17 amino acids.

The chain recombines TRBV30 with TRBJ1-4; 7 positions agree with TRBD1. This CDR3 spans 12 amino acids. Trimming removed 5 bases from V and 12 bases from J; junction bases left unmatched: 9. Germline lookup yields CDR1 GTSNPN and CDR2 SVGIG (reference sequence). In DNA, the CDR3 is TGTGCCTGGGGTGGGGACAGAGGAGAACTGTTTTTT. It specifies CAWGGDRGELFF. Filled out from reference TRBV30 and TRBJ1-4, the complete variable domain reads SQTIHQWPATLVQPVGSPLSLECTVEGTSNPNLYWYRQAAGRGLQLLFYSVGIGQISSEVPQNLSASRPQDRQFILSSKKLLLSDSGFYLCAWGGDRGELFFGSGTQLSVL.

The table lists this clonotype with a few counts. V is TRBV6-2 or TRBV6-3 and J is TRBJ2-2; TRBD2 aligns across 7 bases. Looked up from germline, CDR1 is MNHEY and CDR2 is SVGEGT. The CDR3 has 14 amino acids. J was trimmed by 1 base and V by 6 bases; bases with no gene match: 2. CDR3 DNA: TGTGCCAGCAGCCAGCGGGGGAACACCGGGGAGCTGTTTTTT. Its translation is CASSQRGNTGELFF.

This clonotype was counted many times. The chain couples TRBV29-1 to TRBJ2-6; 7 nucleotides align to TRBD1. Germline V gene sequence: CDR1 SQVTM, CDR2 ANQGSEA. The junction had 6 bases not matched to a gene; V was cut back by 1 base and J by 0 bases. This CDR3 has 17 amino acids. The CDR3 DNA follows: TGCAGCGTTGAAGCGAGGGACAGACTCTCTGGGGCCAACGTCCTGACTTTC. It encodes CSVEARDRLSGANVLTF. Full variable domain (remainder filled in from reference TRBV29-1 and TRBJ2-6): SAVISQKPSRDICQRGTSLTIQCQVDSQVTMMFWYRQQPGQSLTLIATANQGSEATYESGFVIDKFPISRPNLTFSTLTVSNMSPEDSSIYLCSVEARDRLSGANVLTFGAGSRLTVL.

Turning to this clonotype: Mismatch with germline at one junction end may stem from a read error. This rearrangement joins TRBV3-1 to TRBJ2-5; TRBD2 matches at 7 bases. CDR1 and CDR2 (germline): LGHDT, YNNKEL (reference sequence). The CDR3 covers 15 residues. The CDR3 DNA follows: TGTGCCAGCAGCCTCTCAGCGGGATCCAAAGAGATCCAGTACTTC. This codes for CASSLSAGSKEIQYF.

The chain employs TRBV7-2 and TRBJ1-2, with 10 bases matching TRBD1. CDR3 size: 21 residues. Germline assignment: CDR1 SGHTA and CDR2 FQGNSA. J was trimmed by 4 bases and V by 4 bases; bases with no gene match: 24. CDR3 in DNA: TGTGCCAGCAGCTCGCCGGGACAGGGGATTTCTACTGATAAAGGGGGCTATGGCTACACCTTC. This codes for CASSSPGQGISTDKGGYGYTF.

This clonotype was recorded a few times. This CDR3 is CASSYAETYNEQFF. The CDR3 bases are TGTGCCAGCAGCTATGCGGAAACCTACAATGAGCAGTTCTTC. V gene TRBV7-6 combines with J gene TRBJ2-1; D is undetermined. Trimming left V 4 bases short and J 2 bases short, with 9 bases between. The CDR3 spans 14 residues. Germline lookup yields CDR1 SGHVS and CDR2 FNYEAQ.

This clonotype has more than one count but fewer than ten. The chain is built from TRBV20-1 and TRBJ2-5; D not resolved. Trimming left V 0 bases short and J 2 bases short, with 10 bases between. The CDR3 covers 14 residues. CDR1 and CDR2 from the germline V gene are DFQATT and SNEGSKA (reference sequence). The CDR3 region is CSARDPTPQETQYF. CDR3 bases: TGCAGTGCTAGAGATCCTACACCTCAAGAGACCCAGTACTTC.

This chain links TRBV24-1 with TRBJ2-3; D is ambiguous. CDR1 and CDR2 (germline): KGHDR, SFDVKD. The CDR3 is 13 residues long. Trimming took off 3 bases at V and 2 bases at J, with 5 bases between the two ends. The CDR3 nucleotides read TGTGCCACCAGTGATAGGGCCACAGATACGCAGTATTTT. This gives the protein CATSDRATDTQYF.

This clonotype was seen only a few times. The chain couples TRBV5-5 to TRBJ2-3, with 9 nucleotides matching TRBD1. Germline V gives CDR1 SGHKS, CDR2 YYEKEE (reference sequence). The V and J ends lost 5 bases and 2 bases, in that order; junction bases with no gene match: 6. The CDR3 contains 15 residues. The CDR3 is CASSLRDRATDTQYF. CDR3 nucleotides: TGTGCCAGCAGTCTCCGGGACAGGGCCACAGATACGCAGTATTTT. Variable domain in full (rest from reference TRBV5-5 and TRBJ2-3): DAGVTQSPTHLIKTRGQQVTLRCSPISGHKSVSWYQQVLGQGPQFIFQYYEKEERGRGNFPDRFSARQFPNYSSELNVNALLLGDSALYLCASSLRDRATDTQYFGPGTRLTVL.

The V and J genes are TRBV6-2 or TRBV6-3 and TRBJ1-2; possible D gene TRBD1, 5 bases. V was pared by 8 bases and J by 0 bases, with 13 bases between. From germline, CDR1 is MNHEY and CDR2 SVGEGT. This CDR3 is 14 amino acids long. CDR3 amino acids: CASVRDGSNYGYTF. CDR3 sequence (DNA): TGTGCCAGCGTCAGGGACGGCTCTAACTATGGCTACACCTTC.

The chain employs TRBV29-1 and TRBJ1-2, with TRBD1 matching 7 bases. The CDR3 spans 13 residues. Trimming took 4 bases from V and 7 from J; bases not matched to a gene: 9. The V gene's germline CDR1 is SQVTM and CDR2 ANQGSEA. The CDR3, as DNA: TGCAGCGTTGGACAGGGAAGGGGTTCTGGCTACACCTTC. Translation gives CSVGQGRGSGYTF.